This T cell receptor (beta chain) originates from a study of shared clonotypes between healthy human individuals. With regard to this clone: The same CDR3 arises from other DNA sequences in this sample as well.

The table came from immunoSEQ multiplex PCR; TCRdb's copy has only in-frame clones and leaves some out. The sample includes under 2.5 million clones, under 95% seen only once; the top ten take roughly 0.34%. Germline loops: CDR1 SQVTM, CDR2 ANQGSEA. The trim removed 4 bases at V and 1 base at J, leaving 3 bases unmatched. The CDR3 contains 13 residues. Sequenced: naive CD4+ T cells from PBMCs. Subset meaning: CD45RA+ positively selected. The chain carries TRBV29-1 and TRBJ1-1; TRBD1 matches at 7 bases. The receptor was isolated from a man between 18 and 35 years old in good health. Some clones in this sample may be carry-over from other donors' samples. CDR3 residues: CSVGPGGNTEAFF. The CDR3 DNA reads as TGCAGCGTTGGGCCAGGGGGGAACACTGAAGCTTTCTTT.